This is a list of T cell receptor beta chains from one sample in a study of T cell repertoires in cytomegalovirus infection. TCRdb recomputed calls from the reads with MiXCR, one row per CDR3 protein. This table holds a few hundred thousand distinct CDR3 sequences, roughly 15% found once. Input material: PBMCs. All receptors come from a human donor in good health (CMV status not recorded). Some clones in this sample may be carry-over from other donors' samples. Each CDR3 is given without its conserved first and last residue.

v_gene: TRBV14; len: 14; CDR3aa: ASSPLGRPDYNEQF
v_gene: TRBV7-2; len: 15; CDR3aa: ASSSPSGSARGETQY
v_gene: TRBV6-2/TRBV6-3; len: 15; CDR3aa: ASSDTTRAGPFGEQY
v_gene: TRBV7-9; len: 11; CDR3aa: ASSPRTGREQY
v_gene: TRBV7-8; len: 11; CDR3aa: ASSVTSDYEQY
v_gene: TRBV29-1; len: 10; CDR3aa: SAGDSNQPQH
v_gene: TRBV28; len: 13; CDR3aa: ASSRPTGGQETQY
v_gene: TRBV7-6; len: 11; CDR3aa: ASSLAPLETQY
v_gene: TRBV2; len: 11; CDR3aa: ASMETFTDTQY
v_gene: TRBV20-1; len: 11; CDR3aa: SANTGIGNTIY
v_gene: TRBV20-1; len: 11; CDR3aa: SAFLVSGAHQY
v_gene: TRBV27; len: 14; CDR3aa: ASSPVSTKQGETQY
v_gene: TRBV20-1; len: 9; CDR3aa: SAMEGETQY
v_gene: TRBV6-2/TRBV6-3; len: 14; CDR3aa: ASSTPRGPSYNEQF
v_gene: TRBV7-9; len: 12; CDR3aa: ASSRGQGPGPQH
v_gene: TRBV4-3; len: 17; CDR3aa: ASSQSRGLAGISSYEQY
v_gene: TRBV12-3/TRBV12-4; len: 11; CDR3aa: ASSLTGRYEQY
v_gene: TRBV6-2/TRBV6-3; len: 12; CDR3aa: ASRASGTYYEQY
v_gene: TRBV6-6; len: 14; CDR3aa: ASSLYSGGPFNEQF
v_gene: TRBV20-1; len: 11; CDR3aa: SARGVGLREQY
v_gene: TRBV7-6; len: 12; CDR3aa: ASSWGTGNQPQH
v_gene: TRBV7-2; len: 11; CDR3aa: ASSFASGYEQY